A single sample gave rise to the 22 T cell receptor beta chains below, sequenced in a study of T cell responses to AZD1222 COVID-19 vaccine. Some clones are missing from TCRdb's copy, which holds only in-frame ones; the method was immunoSEQ multiplex PCR. The table records about 160,000 clones, 88% of them present only once. This specimen was peripheral blood, taken on day 0 of AZD1222 vaccination. These receptors were obtained from an adult in good health.

V gene TRBV18 combines with J gene TRBJ1-1, with D possibly being TRBD1 (6 bases). The CDR3 covers 16 residues. V shed 4 bases and J shed 5 bases, with 20 bases lying between them. Germline CDR1 and CDR2: KGHSH and LQKENI. CDR3 DNA: TGTGCCAGCTCACAAAAGTCAGGGGCCCCGAGGACTGAAGCTTTCTTT. Protein sequence: CASSQKSGAPRTEAFF. The variable domain in full, completed from reference TRBV18 and TRBJ1-1, reads NAGVMQNPRHLVRRRGQEARLRCSPMKGHSHVYWYRQLPEEGLKFMVYLQKENIIDESGMPKERFSAEFPKEGPSILRIQQVVRGDSAAYFCASSQKSGAPRTEAFFGQGTRLTVV.

In its sample, this clone was seen a few times. V is TRBV28 and J is TRBJ1-4; the D gene is possibly TRBD1 (5 bases). CDR3 length: 14 residues. CDR1 is MDHEN and CDR2 is SYDVKM in the germline V gene. V gave up 5 bases and J gave up 5 bases, with 12 bases separating them. The CDR3 bases are TGTGCCAGCAGTCGACAGTTCAGGAATGAAAAACTGTTTTTT. Residues: CASSRQFRNEKLFF.

The chain links TRBV3-1 (or the pseudogene TRBV3-2) to TRBJ2-1; D unclear. Trimming took 2 bases from V and 0 from J, leaving 8 bases between them. The CDR3 totals 15 residues. Germline-derived CDR1 and CDR2 are LGHDT and YNNKEL (reference sequence). The CDR3 DNA follows: TGTGCCAGCAGCCAACTCTCGAGCTCCTACAATGAGCAGTTCTTC. Translated, it gives CASSQLSSSYNEQFF.

This chain connects TRBV4-1 to TRBJ2-3, with D tentatively TRBD1 (6 bases). The V gene's germline CDR1 is MGHRA and CDR2 YSYEKL. The V and J ends lost 2 bases and 0 bases respectively, with 12 bases between them. This CDR3 has 16 residues. CDR3 residues: CASSQNRDISTDTQYF. CDR3 nucleotides: TGCGCCAGCAGCCAAAACCGGGACATTAGCACAGATACGCAGTATTTT.

CDR3 DNA sequence: TGTGCCAGCAGCTTAGGGACAGGCCGGAATCAGCCCCAGCATTTT. Translated, it gives CASSLGTGRNQPQHF. V and J are TRBV5-8 and TRBJ1-5; TRBD1 matches 8 bases. Unmatched junction bases numbered 5, after V lost 2 bases and J lost 4 bases. The CDR3 consists of 15 residues. The V gene's germline CDR1 is SGHTS and CDR2 YDEGEE.

The V call is TRBV3-1 (or the pseudogene TRBV3-2), the J call TRBJ2-3; possibly TRBD2 for D (6 bases). The V and J ends lost 0 bases and 4 bases respectively, with 11 bases between them. The CDR3 extends over 15 amino acids. CDR1 and CDR2 (germline): LGHDT, YNNKEL (reference sequence). DNA for the CDR3: TGTGCCAGCAGCCAAGAGGGACTTCGGGCAGATACGCAGTATTTT. Translation: CASSQEGLRADTQYF.

V is TRBV4-2 and J is TRBJ2-5; 13 positions agree with TRBD2. CDR1 is LGHNA, CDR2 YNFKEQ, per germline. V trimming: 1 base; J trimming: 2 bases; junction bases outside the gene matches: 4. This CDR3 comprises 17 residues. CDR3 sequence: CASSQGQTSGGQETQYF. The CDR3, as DNA: TGTGCCAGCAGCCAAGGTCAGACTAGCGGGGGGCAAGAGACCCAGTACTTC.

V and J are TRBV18 and TRBJ1-5, with 8 positions matching TRBD1. Germline CDR1 is KGHSH and CDR2 is LQKENI. This CDR3 has 14 residues. The junction had 6 bases not matched to a gene; V was cut back by 6 bases and J by 5 bases. CDR3 sequence reads: CASSSDRDYQPQHF. For the CDR3, the DNA is TGTGCCAGCTCTTCGGACAGGGACTATCAGCCCCAGCATTTT.

The chain uses TRBV6-4 and TRBJ1-6, with 11 bases aligning to TRBD1. CDR1 and CDR2 (germline): MRHNA, SNTAGT. This CDR3 region has 19 residues. The J segment lost 4 bases and the V segment lost 8 bases, leaving 16 bases of the junction unmatched. CDR3 bases: TGTGCCAGCGGAAGGTCCCGGGACAGGGGGAGCAGGTATAATTCACCCCTCCACTTT. As protein: CASGRSRDRGSRYNSPLHF.

The chain recombines TRBV27 with TRBJ2-5; D remains unclear. The CDR3 runs to 14 residues. Deletions cut 4 bases from V and 7 bases from J, with 16 bases between. CDR1 is MNHEY, CDR2 SMNVEV, per germline (reference sequence). This CDR3 is CASSYNGPRTTQYF. The CDR3 DNA reads as TGTGCCAGCAGTTATAACGGGCCCCGTACGACCCAGTACTTC.

The chain joins TRBV9 to TRBJ1-1; 7 bases map to TRBD1. The germline gives CDR1 SGDLS, CDR2 YYNGEE. The CDR3 length is 16 residues. V lost 3 bases to trimming and J lost 0 bases; unmatched junction nucleotides: 8. The CDR3 reads CASSDRGDRLNTEAFF. The DNA of the CDR3 is TGTGCCAGCAGCGACCGGGGGGACAGACTGAACACTGAAGCTTTCTTT.

This clone was found a few times. The V call is TRBV28, the J call TRBJ1-1; the D is unclear. The V gene lost 3 bases and the J gene lost 2 bases, with 7 bases spanning the gap. CDR1 is MDHEN and CDR2 is SYDVKM in the germline V gene. The CDR3 totals 13 residues. The CDR3 DNA reads as TGTGCCAGCAGTTTTTCGGGAAACACTGAAGCTTTCTTT. Residues: CASSFSGNTEAFF.

The rearrangement links TRBV7-9 to TRBJ2-2; D is ambiguous. CDR1 SEHNR and CDR2 FQNEAQ come from the germline V gene (reference sequence). V was trimmed by 5 bases and J by 3 bases, leaving 10 bases between them. This CDR3 is built from 14 residues. The CDR3 DNA reads TGTGCCAGCAGCCTAACTCATGACACCGGGGAGCTGTTTTTT. Its translation: CASSLTHDTGELFF.

This clone was observed a handful of times. The chain is built from TRBV6-1 and TRBJ1-2; D is ambiguous. Germline V gene data show CDR1 as MNHNS and CDR2 as SASEGT. The CDR3 sequence is 12 residues long. V lost 3 bases to trimming and J lost 12 bases, with 14 bases between them. DNA for the CDR3: TGTGCCAGCAGTGAGTACGAGACTATGAACACCTTC. Translating it yields CASSEYETMNTF.

This clone was counted a single time. The V call is TRBV10-3, the J call TRBJ1-5, with D possibly matching TRBD1 (5 bases). CDR1 and CDR2 from the germline V gene are ENHRY and SYGVKD. The V end was cut by 2 bases, the J end by 0 bases, with 11 bases between. The CDR3 sequence is 16 residues long. The CDR3 DNA reads as TGTGCCATCAGTGAGGGGGGGAGGAATAGCAATCAGCCCCAGCATTTT. Translation: CAISEGGRNSNQPQHF.

The rearrangement joins TRBV6-1 to TRBJ1-5; tentative D call: TRBD1 (6 bases). This CDR3 spans 14 amino acids. Germline V lookup: CDR1 MNHNS, CDR2 SASEGT. V was pared by 2 bases and J by 6 bases, with 11 bases between. DNA of the CDR3: TGTGCCAGCAGTGAATGGCAGGGGCCTCAGCCCCAGCATTTT. Its translation is CASSEWQGPQPQHF.

The chain carries TRBV28 and TRBJ1-6; a weak D match, TRBD1 (5 bases). V shed 5 bases and J shed 5 bases, with 19 bases lying between them. CDR1 is MDHEN, CDR2 SYDVKM, per germline. The CDR3 is made up of 17 amino acids. The CDR3 region is CASSIPGLEANNSPLHF. The CDR3 bases are TGTGCCAGCAGTATTCCGGGGCTGGAAGCAAATAATTCACCCCTCCACTTT.

The V call is TRBV27, the J call TRBJ1-1; D may be TRBD1 (5 bases). There are 13 residues in the CDR3. V shed 5 bases and J shed 7 bases, with 14 bases lying between them. Germline V gene lookup returns CDR1 MNHEY and CDR2 SMNVEV (reference sequence). The CDR3 DNA reads as TGTGCCAGCAGTCCAGGGCCAGGTGGTGAAGCTTTCTTT. Translation: CASSPGPGGEAFF.

V and J are TRBV29-1 and TRBJ1-1, with D tentatively TRBD1 (5 bases). Per germline, CDR1 SQVTM and CDR2 ANQGSEA. The CDR3 runs to 14 residues. Trimming stripped 7 bases from V and 2 bases from J, with 17 bases between. The CDR3 bases are TGCAGCGCCGCTACCCAGGGTATTAACACTGAAGCTTTCTTT. This gives the protein CSAATQGINTEAFF.

There are a few counts of this clone. The rearrangement joins TRBV5-6 to TRBJ1-1, with 9 nucleotides matching TRBD1. The V gene end was trimmed by 4 bases and the J gene end by 4 bases; junction bases not matched to a gene: 11. Germline CDR1 is SGHDT and CDR2 is YYEEEE. The CDR3 length is 16 residues. In DNA, the CDR3 is TGTGCCAGCAGCATAACAGGGGGCTCGTCGGGCACTGAAGCTTTCTTT. Translation gives CASSITGGSSGTEAFF. The variable domain in full, completed from reference TRBV5-6 and TRBJ1-1, reads DAGVTQSPTHLIKTRGQQVTLRCSPKSGHDTVSWYQQALGQGPQFIFQYYEEEERQRGNFPDRFSGHQFPNYSSELNVNALLLGDSALYLCASSITGGSSGTEAFFGQGTRLTVV.

DNA of the CDR3: TGTGCCAGTAGGGACAGGAACCCTCAAGAGACCCAGTACTTC. Translation: CASRDRNPQETQYF. This chain links TRBV19 with TRBJ2-5, with TRBD1 matching over 7 bases. Germline V lookup: CDR1 LNHDA, CDR2 SQIVND (reference sequence). V shed 6 bases and J 2 bases; nucleotides not matched to a gene: 6. CDR3 length equals 14 residues.

The chain combines TRBV3-1 (or the pseudogene TRBV3-2) with TRBJ1-6, with 8 positions matching TRBD1. The CDR3 runs to 16 residues. The V gene end was trimmed by 4 bases and the J gene end by 9 bases; junction bases not matched to a gene: 11. Germline-derived CDR1 and CDR2 are LGHDT and YNNKEL (reference sequence). The CDR3 loop reads CASSPGWTGLGSPLHF. The DNA for the CDR3 is TGTGCCAGCAGCCCCGGATGGACAGGGTTAGGTTCACCCCTCCACTTT.